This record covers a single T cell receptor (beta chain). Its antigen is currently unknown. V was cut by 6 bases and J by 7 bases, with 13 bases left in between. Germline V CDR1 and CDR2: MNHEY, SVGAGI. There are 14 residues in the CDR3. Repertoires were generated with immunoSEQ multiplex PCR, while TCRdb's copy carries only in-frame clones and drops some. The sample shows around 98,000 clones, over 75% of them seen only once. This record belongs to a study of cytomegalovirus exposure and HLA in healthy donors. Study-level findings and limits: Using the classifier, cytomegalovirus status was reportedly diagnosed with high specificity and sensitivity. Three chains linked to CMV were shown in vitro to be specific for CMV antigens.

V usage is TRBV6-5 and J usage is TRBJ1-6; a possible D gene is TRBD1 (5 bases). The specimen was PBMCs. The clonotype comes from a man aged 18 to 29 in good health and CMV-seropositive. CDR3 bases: TGTGCCAGCAGACCCGGACAAAGAAATTCACCCCTCCACTTT. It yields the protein CASRPGQRNSPLHF.